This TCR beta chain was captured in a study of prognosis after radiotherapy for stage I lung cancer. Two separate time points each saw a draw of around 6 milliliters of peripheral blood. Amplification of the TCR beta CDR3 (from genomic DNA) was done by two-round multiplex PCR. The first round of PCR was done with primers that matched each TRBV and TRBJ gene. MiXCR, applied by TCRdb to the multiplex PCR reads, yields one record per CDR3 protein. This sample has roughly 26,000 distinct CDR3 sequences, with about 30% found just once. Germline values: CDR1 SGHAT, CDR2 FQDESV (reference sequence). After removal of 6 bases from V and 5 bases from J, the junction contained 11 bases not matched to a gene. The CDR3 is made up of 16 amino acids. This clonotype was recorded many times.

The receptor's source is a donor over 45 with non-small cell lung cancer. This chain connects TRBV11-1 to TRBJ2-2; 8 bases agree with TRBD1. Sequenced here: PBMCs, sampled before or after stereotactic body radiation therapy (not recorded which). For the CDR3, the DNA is TGTGCCAGCAGGGAGAGCCGGACAGGGAGGACCGGGGAGCTGTTTTTT. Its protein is CASRESRTGRTGELFF.